This T cell receptor (beta chain) was identified during a study of blood T cell repertoires in COVID-19. Original analysis: Reference gene primer amplification gave estimated nucleated cell counts. Repertoires were generated with immunoSEQ multiplex PCR, while TCRdb's copy carries only in-frame clones and drops some. From that table come the V and J calls and clone size; the DNA was used to work out D and trimming. Of 200,000 or so clones listed, around 80% were seen once; the top ten hold 5.1%. Sequenced material: peripheral blood. The receptor comes from a human donor in a cohort sampled during active COVID-19.

The CDR3 DNA is TGTGCCAGTAGTCCTACTCGACTAGCGGTGAACACCGGGGAGCTGTTTTTT. Translated: CASSPTRLAVNTGELFF. The V gene is TRBV19, the J gene TRBJ2-2; 9 bases match TRBD2. The CDR3 extends over 17 amino acids. The junction had 8 bases not matched to a gene; V was cut back by 5 bases and J by 1 base. The germline gives CDR1 LNHDA, CDR2 SQIVND (reference sequence).